This TCR beta chain was identified during a study of T cell responses to AZD1222 COVID-19 vaccine (dated by TCRdb to the early 2020s). Context from the whole study: AZD1222 recipients whose second dose came at about 4 weeks and those whose second dose came at about 12 weeks were combined into one group, since spike-specific TCR depth and breadth did not differ between the two schedules. A total of 230 to 250 trial participants underwent TCR sequencing, of whom about 200 received two doses of AZD1222 and about 25 received two doses of the MenACWY control vaccine. Trial participants were enrolled by age into subgroups of 18-55, 56-69 and 70-plus years, and roughly 150, 30 and 60 TCR-sequenced participants, respectively, were included in these subgroups. The investigation overall reported the following: A significant rise in spike-specific TCR breadth and depth was observed after two AZD1222 doses relative to day 0 and relative to MenACWY recipients. Because no samples from the day 14 peak response were available, repertoires could be characterized only after the peak T cell response. The vaccine-associated CD4 TCRs covered the entire spike protein, and the dominant responses fell in regions 160-218 and 743-854. Epitopes outside the regions mutated in the B.1.351 and B.1.1.7 variants were reportedly recognized by nearly half of the unique spike-specific TCRs. Only 5 to 7 AZD1222 recipients were SARS-CoV-2 seropositive at baseline, limiting conclusions about previously exposed vaccinees. Most participants were white British and females outnumbered males, and the authors suggested that clonal diversity may have been underestimated. The 56-69-year group was small, and its depth increase did not reach significance, likely because of low power.

Read against the paper, the sample's time point label means: baseline before first vaccination. The vaccinee samples were drawn from two UK trials, COV001 and COV002, one of which was a single-blind randomized controlled phase 2/3 trial testing AZD1222 (ChAdOx1 nCoV-19) in healthy adults. Trial participant PBMC samples were collected at day 0 and day 28 after the second dose for TCRbeta chain sequencing. The CDR3 regions of human TCRbeta chains were subjected to immunosequencing. The paper's data handling went like this. Repertoire TCRs were matched against a reference library of SARS-CoV-2-specific TCRs generated with the MIRA antigen-specificity platform. Breadth meant the fraction of unique TCRs that were SARS-CoV-2-associated, whereas depth meant the fraction of total T cells that were SARS-CoV-2-associated. Using the MIRA data, each spike-specific TCR was assigned both to the spike region to which the TCR was reactive and to a CD4 or CD8 class. Log10-transformed breadth and depth values were compared by one-way ANOVA with Sidak's multiple comparisons tests. Held by TCRdb, this immuneACCESS table contains in-frame sequences only and omits some clones. Under half of the omission traces to an unresolved V gene where checked; the cause of the rest is unknown. V, J and clone size are taken as reported in that table, and D and trimming were inferred from the DNA itself. A total of more than 150,000 clones appear in this sample, 85% to 95% of them only once. The ten largest clones add up to under 11% of the sample.

The CDR3 contains 17 residues, cysteine and phenylalanine counted. The sequence is cut down to CDR3 DNA, 51 bases in frame from base 1. Unmatched junction bases come to 18, with V trimmed by 5 bases and J by 7 bases. CDR1 LGHDT and CDR2 YNNKEL are derived from the germline V gene (reference sequence). With regard to this clone: Its antigen target is currently unknown. No qualities accompany the bases; no much larger clone lies one base away.

The sequence links TRBV3-1 (or the pseudogene TRBV3-2) to TRBJ1-2, and TRBD1 matches 8 of the central bases. The TCR sequence derives from an adult in good health. The sample in question was peripheral blood, obtained on day 0 of AZD1222 vaccination. Here the CDR3 is given as CASSSKGPDRVLFGYTF. Read as DNA, the sequence is TGTGCCAGCAGCTCCAAGGGGCCGGACAGGGTGTTGTTTGGCTACACCTTC.